The rows below give T cell receptor beta chains drawn from one sample of a study of shared clonotypes between healthy human individuals. Only in-frame clones appear in the TCRdb table, and some are missing; sequencing was by immunoSEQ multiplex PCR. Among more than 400,000 clones listed, about 96% were seen once. The sequenced material came from naive CD4+ T cells sorted from blood. The receptors shown here come from a woman in her twenties or thirties in good health. Both conserved end residues are trimmed from each CDR3.

v_call	j_call	cdr3_aa
TRBV2	TRBJ1-3	AGSTTASSGNTIY
TRBV28	TRBJ2-7	ASNPSGKTYEQY
TRBV6-5	TRBJ1-3	ASSYSRITGNTIY
TRBV10-3	TRBJ1-2	AISPREGDYGYT
TRBV18	TRBJ2-7	ASSPAGSSNEQY
TRBV10-2	TRBJ2-3	ASSEGILGGTDTQY
TRBV28	TRBJ2-2	ASSWESPGELF
TRBV10-3	TRBJ1-3	AISESTSRDTIY
TRBV27	TRBJ1-1	ASSLLGAASEAF
TRBV19	TRBJ1-3	ATTTVITSGNTIY
TRBV6-5	TRBJ1-1	ASTINRGGDTEAF
TRBV19	TRBJ2-1	ASSRSGRLLSSYNEQF
TRBV5-1	TRBJ2-1	ASSLVQMRESSQF
TRBV19	TRBJ2-5	ASSIQGPQETQY
TRBV11-2	TRBJ2-2	ASSYLSVAGVGELF
TRBV5-4	TRBJ2-3	ASSRDRGLAGSGDTQY
TRBV12-5	TRBJ2-2	ASGPGQGTGELF
TRBV2	TRBJ2-1	ASNENLYNEQF
TRBV14	TRBJ2-3	ASSQAPSAGVLDTQY
TRBV7-9	TRBJ2-7	ASSLAGGQGEQY
TRBV18	TRBJ2-3	ASSTAEGGDTQY
TRBV27	TRBJ2-7	ASTPEGSAEQY
TRBV27	TRBJ2-2	ASSLPIAGAGTGELF
TRBV6-6	TRBJ1-4	ASRPTGTERGKLF
TRBV10-3	TRBJ1-1	AISGGQPNTEAF
TRBV28	TRBJ2-3	ASSRSGTQY
TRBV2	TRBJ1-1	ASKRDTVITEAF
TRBV5-1	TRBJ1-1	ASSNERVETEAF
TRBV28	TRBJ2-2	ASSRGLAGGSRELF
TRBV29-1	TRBJ2-3	SVELLGDTQY
TRBV10-1	.	ASSEGQGSVTHEQY
TRBV5-1	TRBJ2-7	ASSGSTPPYEQY
TRBV4-1	TRBJ1-2	ASSSPGQGAGYT
TRBV7-7	TRBJ2-1	ASSRGSSYNEQF
TRBV25-1	TRBJ2-1	ASSSRDPLTYNEQF
TRBV5-1	TRBJ2-5	ASSLNSKETQY
TRBV11-2	TRBJ2-7	ASSLARYEQY
TRBV6-5	TRBJ2-7	ASSKTSRYEQY
TRBV6-6	TRBJ1-4	ASSYSRTGNEKLF
TRBV6-1	TRBJ1-1	ASSEVGPGEAF
TRBV6-5	TRBJ2-5	ASSLLGTQY
TRBV20-1	TRBJ1-2	SAGGPYGYT
TRBV15	TRBJ2-2	ATSSRGDGGELF
TRBV18	TRBJ2-7	ASSPGTSGPYEQY
TRBV6-5	TRBJ2-7	ASMSGTSYEQY
TRBV7-2	TRBJ2-1	ASSRGGIPSNEQF
TRBV28	TRBJ2-7	ASSPRTSGSYEQY
TRBV2	TRBJ1-1	ASSATGTGVTEAF
TRBV10-2	TRBJ1-1	ASAGRGVDTEAF
TRBV5-1	TRBJ2-6	ASSLEPDGAGANVLT
TRBV5-1	TRBJ2-1	ASSPGVFYNEQF
TRBV6-5	TRBJ1-5	ASQGGPNQPQH
TRBV25-1	TRBJ2-3	ASSAQLATDTQY
TRBV19	TRBJ2-2	ASSEGLAGMTGELF
TRBV28	TRBJ2-7	ASSSPGIGDEQY
TRBV23-1	TRBJ2-1	ASSHICWEPSYNEQF
TRBV11-2	TRBJ1-3	ASRQSSGNTIY
TRBV10-3	TRBJ1-3	AIGGGASGNTIY
TRBV7-9	TRBJ2-7	ASNNSSGSMVEGLYEQY